The 14 T cell receptor beta chains presented below share a single source sample, sequenced in a study of chemoradiotherapy in HPV16-positive cancers. Using immunoSEQ multiplex PCR, the repertoire was profiled, and TCRdb retains in-frame clones only, with some absent. The sample holds around 29,000 clones, roughly 93% seen once. The sample here was blood, taken from a patient who underwent chemoradiotherapy. These receptors all stem from a human donor with HPV-associated anogenital cancer.

The chain recombines TRBV12-5 with TRBJ1-1, with 10 bases matching TRBD1. Trimming removed 5 bases from V and 11 bases from J; junction bases left unmatched: 5. Germline CDR1 reads LGHNT; CDR2 reads FRNRAP. There are 12 residues in the CDR3. CDR3 sequence: CASGLGQGWAFF. CDR3 DNA: TGTGCTAGTGGTCTGGGACAGGGGTGGGCTTTCTTT.

The chain carries TRBV27 and TRBJ2-2, with 7 bases that match TRBD2. V lost 3 bases, J lost 6 bases, and 7 bases stayed unmatched. Germline V gives CDR1 MNHEY, CDR2 SMNVEV (reference sequence). CDR3 size: 15 residues. The CDR3 DNA reads as TGTGCCAGCAGTTTGAGGGAGGGGAGAGCCGGGGAGCTGTTTTTT. Protein product: CASSLREGRAGELFF.

In this sample, this clone turned up a few times. The rearrangement joins TRBV6-1 to TRBJ2-2, with 8 bases fitting TRBD1. V was pared by 3 bases and J by 7 bases, with 4 bases of the junction left unmatched. The germline gives CDR1 MNHNS, CDR2 SASEGT. The CDR3 is made up of 14 amino acids. Written as DNA, the CDR3 is TGTGCCAGCAGTGAGGGACAGGTCGGCGGGGAGCTGTTTTTT. This sequence encodes CASSEGQVGGELFF.

This chain's CDR3 is CASSQDHRENYGYTF. CDR3 in DNA: TGCGCCAGCAGCCAAGATCACAGGGAAAACTATGGCTACACCTTC. The chain carries TRBV4-1 and TRBJ1-2; D possibly corresponds to TRBD1 (6 bases). V lost 0 bases to trimming and J lost 2 bases, with 10 bases between them. Germline V gene sequence: CDR1 MGHRA, CDR2 YSYEKL. The CDR3 contains 15 residues.

This chain connects TRBV18 to TRBJ2-7; no clear D gene. This CDR3 is 13 amino acids long. V was cut by 0 bases and J by 4 bases, with 7 bases left in between. Germline V gives CDR1 KGHSH, CDR2 LQKENI. This chain's CDR3 is CASSPPSLYEQYF. CDR3 DNA sequence: TGTGCCAGCTCACCACCGTCACTTTACGAGCAGTACTTC.

CDR3 sequence: CASSLVAAGRNTEAFF. The CDR3 DNA follows: TGTGCCAGCAGCTTGGTGGCGGCAGGGAGGAACACTGAAGCTTTCTTT. The chain uses TRBV5-5 and TRBJ1-1, with a weak D call TRBD1 (5 bases). V shed 0 bases and J shed 1 base, with 13 bases lying between them. CDR3 length: 16 amino acids. Germline V gene lookup returns CDR1 SGHKS and CDR2 YYEKEE (reference sequence).

The genes are TRBV7-2 and TRBJ2-1; D possibly matches TRBD1 or TRBD2 (5 bases each). Trimming stripped 3 bases from V and 1 base from J, with 10 bases between. The CDR3 covers 15 residues. The germline gives CDR1 SGHTA, CDR2 FQGNSA. This chain's CDR3 is CASSFGGRSYNEQFF. DNA of the CDR3: TGTGCCAGCAGCTTTGGGGGTAGGTCCTACAATGAGCAGTTCTTC.

CDR3 sequence: CASRPGLAGNEQFF. The CDR3 DNA sequence: TGTGCCAGCAGGCCCGGACTAGCGGGAAATGAGCAGTTCTTC. The gene calls are TRBV27 and TRBJ2-1; 12 bases agree with TRBD2. This CDR3 has 14 amino acids. The V gene's germline CDR1 is MNHEY and CDR2 SMNVEV (reference sequence). Unmatched junction bases numbered 4, after V lost 6 bases and J lost 7 bases.

This chain joins TRBV23-1 and TRBJ1-5; D may be TRBD1 (5 bases). TRBV23-1 is placed among ORFs of uncertain function. The CDR3 extends over 14 amino acids. The ends were cut back, 9 bases at V and 0 bases at J, with 12 bases in the middle. CDR3 in amino acids: CARFWDLSNQPQHF. The CDR3, as DNA: TGCGCCAGATTTTGGGACCTTAGCAATCAGCCCCAGCATTTT.

The chain couples TRBV28 to TRBJ2-7, with 10 bases fitting TRBD1. The CDR3 runs to 15 residues. Germline-derived CDR1 and CDR2 are MDHEN and SYDVKM. The J segment lost 3 bases and the V segment lost 6 bases, leaving 8 bases of the junction unmatched. CDR3 DNA: TGTGCCAGCAGCAACTCCGGGACAGGGGTCTACGAGCAGTACTTC. Protein product: CASSNSGTGVYEQYF.

The chain employs TRBV10-3 and TRBJ2-3, with D possibly matching TRBD1 (6 bases). V was pared by 8 bases and J by 1 base, with 16 bases between. The germline V gene encodes CDR1 ENHRY and CDR2 SYGVKD. The CDR3 runs to 15 residues. CDR3: CAIGLRGLGTDTQYF. The CDR3 DNA reads as TGTGCCATCGGGCTCAGGGGTTTGGGCACAGATACGCAGTATTTT.

The chain has TRBV4-1 and TRBJ1-1, with 7 bases matching TRBD1. Germline values: CDR1 MGHRA, CDR2 YSYEKL. With 3 bases clipped from V and 3 bases from J, the junction kept 7 bases outside the gene matches. CDR3 length equals 15 residues. The CDR3, as DNA: TGCGCCAGCAGCCACGACAGGGAGTTTTACACTGAAGCTTTCTTT. It translates to CASSHDREFYTEAFF.

This chain links TRBV19 with TRBJ2-2, with TRBD1 identical over 11 bases. The CDR3 loop spans 18 amino acids. Germline V gives CDR1 LNHDA, CDR2 SQIVND (reference sequence). Losses at the gene ends were 5 bases for V and 3 bases for J; bases not matched to a gene: 11. In nucleotides, the CDR3 is TGTGCCAGTAGTCCCCGGTGGGGACAGGGGGGACACACCGGGGAGCTGTTTTTT. Amino acid sequence: CASSPRWGQGGHTGELFF.

The chain combines TRBV7-6 with TRBJ2-3, with D hard to call. V gave up 2 bases and J gave up 2 bases, with 8 bases separating them. CDR1 and CDR2 from the germline V gene are SGHVS and FNYEAQ. This CDR3 contains 14 residues. CDR3 coding DNA: TGTGCCAGCAGCTTAACAGACCCCACAGATACGCAGTATTTT. Translating it yields CASSLTDPTDTQYF.